One and the same sample provided the 17 T cell receptor beta chains below, sequenced in a study of blood T cells in healthy people across ages. A second PCR of about 6 to 12 cycles used a sample-barcoded 5' primer and a J-beta primer mix. TCRdb re-derived calls from the 5' RACE reads in MiXCR, one entry per CDR3 protein. This repertoire shows approximately 400,000 distinct CDR3 sequences, more than 45% found once; its top ten account for around 49%. Sequencing was done on a sample of blood. The receptor source for this set is a man aged 55 to 70 in good health.

About this clonotype itself: This sequence may be a read error, since a much larger clone differs from it by one base. The CDR3 reads CASSPRGTAGGPTGYTF. In DNA form, the CDR3 reads TGCGCCAGCAGCCCGAGAGGGACCGCGGGGGGCCCCACAGGCTACACCTTC. The chain combines TRBV4-3 with TRBJ1-2, with D possibly matching TRBD1 (6 bases). Trimming left V 4 bases short and J 8 bases short, with 26 bases between. This CDR3 has 17 amino acids. Germline V gene sequence: CDR1 LGHNA, CDR2 YSLEER.

This clonotype was seen more than once but under ten times. A much larger clone differs from this one at a single base, so this may be a read error. The chain recombines TRBV20-1 with TRBJ2-1; possible D gene TRBD2, 6 bases. The J call may be wrong; the DNA end is better matched by TRBJ2-7. The CDR3 loop spans 14 amino acids. Germline CDR1 is DFQATT and CDR2 is SNEGSKA (reference sequence). Written as DNA, the CDR3 is TGCAGTGCTAGGGACTACTCCTCGGGCAATGAGCAGTACTTC. It translates to CSARDYSSGNEQYF.

J is TRBJ2-3 and V is TRBV10-3; 10 bases are shared with TRBD2. The CDR3 contains 16 residues. V was pared by 6 bases and J by 2 bases, with 8 bases of the junction left unmatched. CDR1 ENHRY and CDR2 SYGVKD come from the germline V gene. The CDR3 sequence is CAIRSPGLADTDTQYF. CDR3 in DNA: TGTGCCATCAGAAGCCCCGGACTAGCGGACACAGATACGCAGTATTTT.

This clonotype was found a few times. The CDR3 sequence: CSASNQAPSYEQYF. As DNA, the CDR3 is TGCAGTGCTAGTAACCAGGCCCCCTCCTACGAGCAGTACTTC. The chain combines TRBV20-1 with TRBJ2-7; D call uncertain. V was pared by 3 bases and J by 0 bases, with 12 bases between. Germline V gene sequence: CDR1 DFQATT, CDR2 SNEGSKA (reference sequence). The length of the CDR3 is 14 residues.

The chain recombines TRBV13 with TRBJ2-5; unclear D gene. This CDR3 is built from 15 residues. The V and J ends lost 0 bases and 11 bases respectively, with 19 bases between them. CDR1 PRHDT and CDR2 FYEKMQ come from the germline V gene (reference sequence). The CDR3 reads CASSLGQGFHNEQYF. The CDR3 nucleotides read TGTGCCAGCAGCTTAGGGCAAGGATTTCACAATGAGCAGTACTTC.

This rearrangement joins TRBV20-1 to TRBJ2-7; 14 positions agree with TRBD2. With 5 bases clipped from V and 0 bases from J, the junction kept 6 bases outside the gene matches. The germline V gene has CDR1 DFQATT and CDR2 SNEGSKA (reference sequence). The CDR3 consists of 16 residues. Written as DNA, the CDR3 is TGCAGTGCTGCGAGGACTAGCGGGAGGCTCTCCTACGAGCAGTACTTC. Translated, it gives CSAARTSGRLSYEQYF.

This clonotype has only a few counts. This chain joins TRBV20-1 and TRBJ2-3; perhaps TRBD2 as D (6 bases). The germline V gene encodes CDR1 DFQATT and CDR2 SNEGSKA (reference sequence). CDR3 size: 15 residues. The ends were cut back, 4 bases at V and 0 bases at J, with 14 bases in the middle. CDR3 loop: CSANPRERSTDTQYF. The CDR3 nucleotides read TGCAGTGCTAACCCTCGGGAGCGGAGCACAGATACGCAGTATTTT.

The chain carries TRBV18 and TRBJ1-1; D gene uncertain. V was cut by 2 bases and J by 0 bases, with 4 bases left in between. The CDR3 totals 13 residues. Germline values: CDR1 KGHSH, CDR2 LQKENI. The CDR3 region is CASSPGVNTEAFF. CDR3 bases: TGTGCCAGCTCACCAGGGGTGAACACTGAAGCTTTCTTT.

This sequence joins TRBV6-2 or TRBV6-3 and TRBJ1-1; 11 bases align to TRBD1. The CDR3 is made up of 14 amino acids. Unmatched junction bases numbered 2, after V lost 5 bases and J lost 3 bases. Germline-derived CDR1 and CDR2 are MNHEY and SVGEGT. CDR3 nucleotide sequence: TGTGCCAGCAGTGGGACAGGGGGTTACACTGAAGCTTTCTTT. The encoded protein is CASSGTGGYTEAFF.

The V and J genes are TRBV3-1 and TRBJ2-4; D is perhaps TRBD1 (5 bases). The DNA end lines up better with TRBJ2-5; the J call may be wrong. Germline V gives CDR1 LGHDT, CDR2 YNNKEL (reference sequence). CDR3 length: 14 residues. The CDR3 is CASSQVQGLETQYF. In DNA, the CDR3 is TGTGCCAGCAGCCAGGTTCAGGGCCTAGAGACCCAGTACTTC.

The chain employs TRBV7-9 and TRBJ2-7; D is possibly TRBD1 or TRBD2 (6 bases each). The ends were cut back, 4 bases at V and 3 bases at J, with 22 bases in the middle. The germline V gene encodes CDR1 SEHNR and CDR2 FQNEAQ (reference sequence). This CDR3 has 17 residues. CDR3: CASSSPAGHKLSYEQYF. As DNA, the CDR3 is TGTGCCAGCAGCTCTCCCGCGGGACACAAGTTAAGCTACGAGCAGTACTTC.

The table lists this clonotype with a few counts. This chain joins TRBV28 and TRBJ2-1, with 9 bases aligning to TRBD2. Losses at the gene ends were 6 bases for V and 1 base for J; bases not matched to a gene: 1. Germline CDR1 and CDR2: MDHEN and SYDVKM. The length of the CDR3 is 14 residues. CDR3 DNA: TGTGCCAGCAGCGGACTAGCGTCCTACAATGAGCAGTTCTTC. This encodes CASSGLASYNEQFF.

V is TRBV28 and J is TRBJ2-3; D is undetermined. Germline V lookup: CDR1 MDHEN, CDR2 SYDVKM. V gave up 6 bases and J gave up 2 bases, with 12 bases separating them. CDR3 length: 14 amino acids. The CDR3, as DNA: TGTGCCAGCAGGGACCGGGCCTTCACAGATACGCAGTATTTT. This gives the protein CASRDRAFTDTQYF.

The chain links TRBV20-1 to TRBJ2-1, with 11 bases aligning to TRBD2. J gave up 7 bases and V 6 bases, and 8 bases lay outside the gene matches. Germline assignment: CDR1 DFQATT and CDR2 SNEGSKA (reference sequence). The length of the CDR3 is 14 residues. The CDR3 DNA sequence: TGCAGTGCAAATAGCGGGAGGGCCTTAAATGAGCAGTTCTTC. Its protein product is CSANSGRALNEQFF.

In this sample, this clonotype turned up many times. The chain joins TRBV28 to TRBJ2-4; D is unclear. Trimming removed 6 bases at V and 0 bases at J, with 6 bases between. Germline V gene data show CDR1 as MDHEN and CDR2 as SYDVKM. CDR3 length: 13 amino acids. For the CDR3, the DNA is TGTGCCAGCAGCTCCTTAGCCAAAAACATTCAGTACTTC. This gives the protein CASSSLAKNIQYF.

This clonotype was counted only a few times. V usage is TRBV20-1 and J usage is TRBJ2-1; 9 bases agree with TRBD2. V lost 6 bases, J lost 4 bases, and 4 bases stayed unmatched. The CDR3 is 13 residues long. The germline gives CDR1 DFQATT, CDR2 SNEGSKA (reference sequence). DNA for the CDR3: TGCAGTGCGGCCCTAGCGGGATACAATGAGCAGTTCTTC. This encodes CSAALAGYNEQFF.

The CDR3 protein is CASSSRLRRDYNEQFF. CDR3 DNA sequence: TGTGCCAGCAGCTCCAGACTCCGACGGGACTACAATGAGCAGTTCTTC. The chain carries TRBV11-1 and TRBJ2-1; tentative D call: TRBD2 (5 bases). This CDR3 spans 16 amino acids. V gave up 4 bases and J gave up 3 bases, with 16 bases separating them. Looked up from germline, CDR1 is SGHAT and CDR2 is FQDESV (reference sequence).